This TCR beta chain is from a study of control samples from healthy donors and cancer patients. This CDR3 has 16 amino acids. With 6 bases removed from V and 3 bases from J, the gap between germline ends came to 18 bases. Germline lookup yields CDR1 LNHDA and CDR2 SQIVND (reference sequence). TCRdb keeps only in-frame clones here, not all; method: immunoSEQ multiplex PCR. The sample has fewer than 200,000 clones, approximately 94% seen once. This clonotype was obtained from a man younger than 45 in good health. Sequenced input: blood. The rearrangement joins TRBV19 to TRBJ1-5, with D perhaps TRBD1 (5 bases). CDR3 loop: CASRGGTGALNQPQHF. The CDR3 bases are TGTGCCAGTAGGGGGGGGACGGGAGCACTCAATCAGCCCCAGCATTTT.